The clone carrying this T cell receptor beta chain was seen repeatedly, ten times or more. Its antigen remains unidentified. TCRdb analysed the reads with MiXCR anew, one entry per CDR3 protein. The data show around 570,000 distinct CDR3 sequences, with almost 40% seen just once and about half held by the top ten. These data belong to a study of T cell repertoires in cytomegalovirus infection. The overall study: It was recently identified HLA-C-restricted and well-studied HLA-B-restricted CMV epitopes that the study used. Study-wide results and limits: Identification of carriers of CMV plus the relevant HLA was performed using cumulative public TCR beta family frequency. Clonotypes of TCR beta that were HLA-C-restricted and CMV-specific dominated the ex vivo response.

V was clipped by 5 bases and J by 0 bases, with 14 bases between them. This CDR3 is built from 16 residues. Germline CDR1 reads SGHTA; CDR2 reads FQGNSA. This receptor was obtained from a human donor in good health (CMV status not recorded). Some clones in this sample may be carry-over from other donors' samples. This sample comprised cultured PBMCs, obtained from culture after CMV antigen stimulation. The chain links TRBV7-2 to TRBJ1-3; D possibly corresponds to TRBD1 (5 bases). The CDR3 DNA reads as TGTGCCAGCAGCCCGCGACAGTCTCTCTCTGGAAACACCATATATTTT. Translated, it gives CASSPRQSLSGNTIYF.